These 14 T cell receptor beta chains originate from one sample sequenced in a study of OX40 agonist ivuxolimab in advanced cancers. Some clones are missing from TCRdb's copy, which holds only in-frame ones; the method was immunoSEQ multiplex PCR. This sample carries tens of thousands of clones, roughly 84% of them seen once, and the ten largest clones take about 32%. The specimen comprised CD4+ or CD8+ T cells sorted from blood, sampled in a trial of the OX40 agonist ivuxolimab. The receptors here all came from an adult with an advanced solid tumor such as melanoma, head and neck, liver or kidney cancer.

This chain links TRBV29-1 with TRBJ2-6; D unresolved. Germline CDR1 SQVTM, CDR2 ANQGSEA. Trimming stripped 6 bases from V and 0 bases from J, with 3 bases between. CDR3 size: 12 residues. The CDR3 loop reads CSVTSGANVLTF. The CDR3 DNA sequence: TGCAGCGTGACCTCTGGGGCCAACGTCCTGACTTTC.

This clone is labeled as medium-sized. The chain combines TRBV5-1 with TRBJ2-1, with D tentatively TRBD2 (6 bases). The CDR3 contains 13 residues. Trimming pared 4 bases from V and 8 bases from J, leaving 13 bases between. The V gene's germline CDR1 is SGHRS and CDR2 YFSETQ. As DNA, the CDR3 is TGCGCCAGCAGCCCTGGAGGGGTAGATGAGCAGTTCTTC. It translates to CASSPGGVDEQFF.

The chain combines TRBV5-4 with TRBJ1-2, with 7 bases that match TRBD1. Germline V CDR1 and CDR2: SGHNT, YYREEE (reference sequence). This CDR3 spans 16 amino acids. V dropped 6 bases and J dropped 4; count of bases not matched to a gene: 15. CDR3 coding DNA: TGTGCCAGCAATTCACCGGGGACAGAAAAGATCTATGGCTACACCTTC. Translating it yields CASNSPGTEKIYGYTF.

This CDR3 reads CASSSQAGHSGNTIYF. In DNA form, the CDR3 reads TGTGCCAGCAGCTCGCAGGCAGGCCACTCTGGAAACACCATATATTTT. V and J are TRBV7-6 and TRBJ1-3; D remains unclear. The CDR3 covers 16 residues. The germline gives CDR1 SGHVS, CDR2 FNYEAQ. V lost 4 bases and J lost 0, with 13 bases in between.

J is TRBJ2-1 and V is TRBV27, with a tentative D call TRBD2 (5 bases). Germline V CDR1 and CDR2: MNHEY, SMNVEV (reference sequence). The CDR3 runs to 14 residues. Deletions cut 8 bases from V and 5 bases from J, with 16 bases between. The CDR3 here is CASGWTPRHNEQFF. The CDR3 DNA reads TGTGCCAGCGGTTGGACTCCCAGGCACAATGAGCAGTTCTTC.

This clone has only one observation. This sequence joins TRBV19 and TRBJ2-1; unclear D gene. The CDR3 loop spans 17 amino acids. The germline V gene has CDR1 LNHDA and CDR2 SQIVND (reference sequence). V gave up 1 base and J gave up 0 bases, with 13 bases separating them. CDR3 residues: CASSIVGPLPSYNEQFF. CDR3 DNA sequence: TGTGCCAGTAGTATAGTAGGGCCCCTTCCCTCCTACAATGAGCAGTTCTTC.

The V and J genes are TRBV7-8 and TRBJ2-1; D call uncertain. The CDR3 has 16 amino acids. Germline V gene data show CDR1 as SGHVS and CDR2 as FQNEAQ. V shed 1 base and J shed 0 bases, with 10 bases lying between them. Here the CDR3 DNA reads TGTGCCAGCAGCTTAGACGGGCGCAGCTCCTACAATGAGCAGTTCTTC. Translation: CASSLDGRSSYNEQFF.

The chain carries TRBV6-6 and TRBJ1-5; 7 bases align to TRBD1. V lost 5 bases, J lost 3 bases, and 7 bases stayed unmatched. This CDR3 comprises 15 residues. Germline V gene lookup returns CDR1 MNHNY and CDR2 SVGAGI (reference sequence). The chain's CDR3 is CASSLIQGPNQPQHF. In nucleotides, the CDR3 is TGTGCCAGCAGTCTCATACAGGGGCCCAATCAGCCCCAGCATTTT.

The J gene is TRBJ2-1, the V gene TRBV10-1, with TRBD2 matching 7 bases. This CDR3 has 18 amino acids. The trim removed 3 bases at V and 7 bases at J, leaving 18 bases unmatched. The V gene's germline CDR1 is WNHNN and CDR2 SYGVQD (reference sequence). The CDR3: CASSDPQDGGRIKNEQFF. The CDR3 nucleotides are TGCGCCAGCAGTGACCCCCAGGATGGCGGGAGAATTAAAAATGAGCAGTTCTTC.

The chain employs TRBV4-1 and TRBJ2-2; a possible D gene is TRBD2 (5 bases). Germline CDR1 MGHRA, CDR2 YSYEKL. V was shortened by 2 bases and J by 6 bases, with 13 bases between the two germline ends. This CDR3 is built from 15 residues. CDR3 in DNA: TGCGCCAGCAGCCAATCTCACCCGGACTCCGGGGAGCTGTTTTTT. Amino acid sequence: CASSQSHPDSGELFF.

The CDR3: CASSPLIGRETQYF. The CDR3 nucleotides are TGTGCCAGTAGTCCACTAATAGGGAGAGAGACCCAGTACTTC. The chain employs TRBV19 and TRBJ2-5; a possible D gene is TRBD2 (5 bases). The V end lost 5 bases, the J end lost 4 bases, and 14 bases lay between the germline ends. Germline lookup yields CDR1 LNHDA and CDR2 SQIVND (reference sequence). The CDR3 runs to 14 residues.

This clone showed up just a few times. This rearrangement joins TRBV5-8 to TRBJ2-3; D remains unclear. V lost 0 bases, J lost 0 bases, and 14 bases lay in between. The V gene's germline CDR1 is SGHTS and CDR2 YDEGEE. The CDR3 contains 17 residues. In DNA form, the CDR3 reads TGTGCCAGCAGCTTGGAGTCAGCTTCAGAAAGCACAGATACGCAGTATTTT. Protein product: CASSLESASESTDTQYF.

The chain joins TRBV7-8 to TRBJ1-1; TRBD1 matches at 8 bases. After removal of 3 bases from V and 3 bases from J, the junction contained 12 bases not matched to a gene. Per the germline V gene, CDR1 is SGHVS and CDR2 is FQNEAQ. The CDR3 contains 17 residues. The CDR3: CASSLSNRGVADTEAFF. CDR3 nucleotide sequence: TGTGCCAGCAGCTTGTCCAACAGGGGGGTAGCTGACACTGAAGCTTTCTTT. The variable domain in full, completed from reference TRBV7-8 and TRBJ1-1, reads GAGVSQSPRYKVAKRGQDVALRCDPISGHVSLFWYQQALGQGPEFLTYFQNEAQLDKSGLPSDRFFAERPEGSVSTLKIQRTQQEDSAVYLCASSLSNRGVADTEAFFGQGTRLTVV.

This chain links TRBV13 with TRBJ2-4; D gene uncertain. Germline V CDR1 and CDR2: PRHDT, FYEKMQ (reference sequence). V was clipped by 5 bases and J by 9 bases, with 8 bases between them. There are 11 residues in the CDR3. The DNA of the CDR3 is TGTGCCAGCAGCGAGGAAGGCATTCAGTACTTC. Protein: CASSEEGIQYF.